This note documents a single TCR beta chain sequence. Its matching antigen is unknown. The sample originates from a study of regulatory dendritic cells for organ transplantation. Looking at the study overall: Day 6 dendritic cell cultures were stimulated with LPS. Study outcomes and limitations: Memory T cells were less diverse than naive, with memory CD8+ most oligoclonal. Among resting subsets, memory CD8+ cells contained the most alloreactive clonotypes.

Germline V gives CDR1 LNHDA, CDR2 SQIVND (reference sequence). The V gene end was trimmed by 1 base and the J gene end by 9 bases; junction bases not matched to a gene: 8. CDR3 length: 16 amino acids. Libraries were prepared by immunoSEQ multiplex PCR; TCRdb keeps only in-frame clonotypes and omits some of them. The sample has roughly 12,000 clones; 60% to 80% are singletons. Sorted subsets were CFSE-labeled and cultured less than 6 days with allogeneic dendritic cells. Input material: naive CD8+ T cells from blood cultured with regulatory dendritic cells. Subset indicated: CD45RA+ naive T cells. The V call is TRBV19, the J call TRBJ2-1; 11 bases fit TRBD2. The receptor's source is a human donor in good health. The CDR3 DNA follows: TGTGCCAGTAGTATAGTTGGGACTAGCGGTGGGGCTGAGCAGTTCTTC. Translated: CASSIVGTSGGAEQFF. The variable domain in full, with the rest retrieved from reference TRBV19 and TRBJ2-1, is DGGITQSPKYLFRKEGQNVTLSCEQNLNHDAMYWYRQDPGQGLRLIYYSQIVNDFQKGDIAEGYSVSREKKESFPLTVTSAQKNPTAFYLCASSIVGTSGGAEQFFGPGTRLTVL.